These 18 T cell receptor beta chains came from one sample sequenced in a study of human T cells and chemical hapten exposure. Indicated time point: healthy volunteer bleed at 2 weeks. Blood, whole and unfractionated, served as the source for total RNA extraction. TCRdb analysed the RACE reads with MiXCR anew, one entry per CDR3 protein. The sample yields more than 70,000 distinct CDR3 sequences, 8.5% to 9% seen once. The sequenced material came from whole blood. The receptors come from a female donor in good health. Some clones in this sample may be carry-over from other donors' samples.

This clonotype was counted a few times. The chain's CDR3 is CASSRPFFPGELFF. The CDR3 coding sequence is TGTGCCAGCAGCCGCCCTTTCTTTCCCGGGGAGCTGTTTTTT. This sequence joins TRBV14 and TRBJ2-2; D not certain. The CDR3 contains 14 residues. V was pared by 4 bases and J by 6 bases, with 12 bases between. Germline loops: CDR1 SGHDN, CDR2 FVKESK.

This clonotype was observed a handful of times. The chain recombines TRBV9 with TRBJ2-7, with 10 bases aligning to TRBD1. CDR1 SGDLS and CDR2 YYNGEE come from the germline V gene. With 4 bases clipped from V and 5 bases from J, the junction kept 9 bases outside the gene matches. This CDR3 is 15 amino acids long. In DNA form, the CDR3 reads TGTGCCAGCAGCTTACGGACAGGGGGTAACGACGAGCAGTACTTC. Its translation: CASSLRTGGNDEQYF.

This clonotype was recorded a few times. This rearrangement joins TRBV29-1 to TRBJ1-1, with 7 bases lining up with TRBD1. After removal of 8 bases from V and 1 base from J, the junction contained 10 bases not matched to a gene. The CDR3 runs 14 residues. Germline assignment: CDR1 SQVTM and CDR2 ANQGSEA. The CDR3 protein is CSSRQGWENTEAFF. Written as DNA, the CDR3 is TGCAGCTCTCGACAGGGATGGGAGAACACTGAAGCTTTCTTT. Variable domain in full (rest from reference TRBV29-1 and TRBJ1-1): SAVISQKPSRDICQRGTSLTIQCQVDSQVTMMFWYRQQPGQSLTLIATANQGSEATYESGFVIDKFPISRPNLTFSTLTVSNMSPEDSSIYLCSSRQGWENTEAFFGQGTRLTVV.

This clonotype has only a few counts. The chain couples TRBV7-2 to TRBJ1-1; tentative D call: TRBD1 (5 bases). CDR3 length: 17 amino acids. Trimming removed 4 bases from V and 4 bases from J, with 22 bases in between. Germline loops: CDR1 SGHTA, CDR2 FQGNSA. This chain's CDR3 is CASSSAPQVSVRTEAFF. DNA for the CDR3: TGTGCCAGCAGCTCTGCGCCACAGGTTTCCGTTCGCACTGAAGCTTTCTTT. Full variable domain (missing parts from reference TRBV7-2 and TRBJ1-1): GAGVSQSPSNKVTEKGKDVELRCDPISGHTALYWYRQSLGQGLEFLIYFQGNSAPDKSGLPSDRFSAERTGGSVSTLTIQRTQQEDSAVYLCASSSAPQVSVRTEAFFGQGTRLTVV.

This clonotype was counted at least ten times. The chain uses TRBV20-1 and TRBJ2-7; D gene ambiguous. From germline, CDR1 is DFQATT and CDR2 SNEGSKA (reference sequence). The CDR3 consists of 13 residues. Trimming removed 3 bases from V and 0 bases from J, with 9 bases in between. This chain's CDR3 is CSARGLLSYEQYF. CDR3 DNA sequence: TGCAGTGCTAGGGGTTTACTCTCCTACGAGCAGTACTTC.

CDR3 amino acids: CSARDTGFPNSPLHF. DNA of the CDR3: TGCAGTGCTAGGGACACAGGGTTCCCTAATTCACCCCTCCACTTT. V usage is TRBV20-1 and J usage is TRBJ1-6; possible D gene TRBD1, 6 bases. The CDR3 is 15 residues long. The V gene lost 3 bases and the J gene lost 6 bases, with 15 bases spanning the gap. Germline-derived CDR1 and CDR2 are DFQATT and SNEGSKA (reference sequence).

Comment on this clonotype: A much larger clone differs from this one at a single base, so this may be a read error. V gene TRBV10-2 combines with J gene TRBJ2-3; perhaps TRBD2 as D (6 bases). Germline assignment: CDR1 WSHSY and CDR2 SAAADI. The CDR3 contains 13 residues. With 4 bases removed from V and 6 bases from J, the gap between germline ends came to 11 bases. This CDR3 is CASSVKGGDTQYF. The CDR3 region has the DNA TGCGCCAGCAGTGTGAAGGGAGGCGATACGCAGTATTTT.

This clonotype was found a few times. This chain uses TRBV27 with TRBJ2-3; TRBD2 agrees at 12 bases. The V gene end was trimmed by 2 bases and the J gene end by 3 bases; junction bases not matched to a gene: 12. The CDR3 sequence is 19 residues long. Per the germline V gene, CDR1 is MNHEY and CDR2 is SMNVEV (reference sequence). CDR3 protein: CASSLRLAGAQPQTDTQYF. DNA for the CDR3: TGTGCCAGCAGTTTAAGACTAGCGGGAGCTCAACCCCAGACAGATACGCAGTATTTT.

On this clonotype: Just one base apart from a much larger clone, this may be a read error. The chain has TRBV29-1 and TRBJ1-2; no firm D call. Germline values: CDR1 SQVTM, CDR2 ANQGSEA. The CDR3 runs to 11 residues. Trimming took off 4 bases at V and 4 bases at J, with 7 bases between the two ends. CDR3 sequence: CSVVRVYGYTF. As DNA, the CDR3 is TGCAGCGTTGTCCGGGTCTATGGCTACACCTTC.

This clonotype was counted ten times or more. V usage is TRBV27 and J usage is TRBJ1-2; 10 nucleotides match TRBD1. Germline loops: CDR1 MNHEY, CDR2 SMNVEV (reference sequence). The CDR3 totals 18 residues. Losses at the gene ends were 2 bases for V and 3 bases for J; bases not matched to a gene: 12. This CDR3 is CASSLLPIRDRGDYGYTF. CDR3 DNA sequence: TGTGCCAGCAGTTTACTCCCCATCCGGGACAGGGGCGACTATGGCTACACCTTC.

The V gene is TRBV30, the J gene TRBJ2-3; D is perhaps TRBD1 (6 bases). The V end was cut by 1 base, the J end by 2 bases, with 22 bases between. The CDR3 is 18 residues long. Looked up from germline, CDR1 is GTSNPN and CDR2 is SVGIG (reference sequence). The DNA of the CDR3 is TGTGCCTGGAGTGCGGAAAAGGACAGACGTTTGGACACAGATACGCAGTATTTT. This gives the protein CAWSAEKDRRLDTDTQYF.

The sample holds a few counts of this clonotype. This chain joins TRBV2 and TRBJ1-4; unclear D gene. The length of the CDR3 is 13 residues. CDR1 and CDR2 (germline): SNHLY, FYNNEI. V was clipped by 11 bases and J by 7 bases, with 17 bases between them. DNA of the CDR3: TGTGCCGCCACGACGGGTAGGATTGAAAAACTGTTTTTT. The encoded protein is CAATTGRIEKLFF.

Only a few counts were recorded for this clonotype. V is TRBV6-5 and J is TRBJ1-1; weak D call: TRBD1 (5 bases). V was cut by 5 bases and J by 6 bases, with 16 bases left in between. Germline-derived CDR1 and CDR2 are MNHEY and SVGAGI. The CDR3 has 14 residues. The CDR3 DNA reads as TGTGCCAGCAGTCCCCCCGGGGGGAGAGCTGAAGCTTTCTTT. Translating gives CASSPPGGRAEAFF.

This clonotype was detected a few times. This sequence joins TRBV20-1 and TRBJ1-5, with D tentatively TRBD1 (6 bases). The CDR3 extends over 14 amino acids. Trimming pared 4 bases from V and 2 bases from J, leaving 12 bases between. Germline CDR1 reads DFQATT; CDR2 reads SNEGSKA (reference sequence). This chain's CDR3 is CSAIQGNGNQPQHF. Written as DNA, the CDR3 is TGCAGTGCTATACAGGGAAATGGCAATCAGCCCCAGCATTTT.

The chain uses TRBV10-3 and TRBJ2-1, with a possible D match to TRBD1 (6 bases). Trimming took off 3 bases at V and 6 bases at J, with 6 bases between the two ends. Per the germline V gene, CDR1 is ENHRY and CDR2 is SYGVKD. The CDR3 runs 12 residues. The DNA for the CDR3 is TGTGCCATCAGTGACAGGGGCAATGAGCAGTTCTTC. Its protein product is CAISDRGNEQFF.

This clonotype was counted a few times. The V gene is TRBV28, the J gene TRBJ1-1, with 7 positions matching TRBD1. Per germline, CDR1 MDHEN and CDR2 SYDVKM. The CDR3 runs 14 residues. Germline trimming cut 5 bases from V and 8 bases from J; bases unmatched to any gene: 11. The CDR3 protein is CASSDLRDSREAFF. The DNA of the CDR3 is TGTGCCAGCAGTGATCTCCGGGACAGTAGAGAAGCTTTCTTT.

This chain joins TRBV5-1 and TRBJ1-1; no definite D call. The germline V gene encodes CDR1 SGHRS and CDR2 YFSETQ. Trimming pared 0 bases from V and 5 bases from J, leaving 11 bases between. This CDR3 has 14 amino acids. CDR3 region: CASSLEESRTEAFF. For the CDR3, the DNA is TGCGCCAGCAGCTTGGAGGAGTCCCGAACTGAAGCTTTCTTT.

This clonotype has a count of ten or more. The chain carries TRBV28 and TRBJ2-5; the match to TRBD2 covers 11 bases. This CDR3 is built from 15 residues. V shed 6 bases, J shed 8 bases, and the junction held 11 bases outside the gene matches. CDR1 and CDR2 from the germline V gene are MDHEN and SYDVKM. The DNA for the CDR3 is TGTGCCAGCAGCACGACTAGCGGGAAGTTGAGTACCCAGTACTTC. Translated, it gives CASSTTSGKLSTQYF.